The present T cell receptor (beta chain) was sequenced within a study of beta chain features in type 1 diabetes (dated by TCRdb to the late 2010s). At the level of the whole study: No differences in mean age, gender distribution, total cell number or subset yield were found between patients and healthy donors. A total of under 140,000,000 sorted cells were examined across all samples, and the number of cells per subset was strongly correlated with RNA yield. In the study, recently diagnosed type 1 diabetes patients and matched healthy donors were compared on the TCRB repertoires of their sorted circulating CD4+ T cell subsets. Regulatory and stem cell-like memory subsets were isolated from only 8 patients and roughly 8 healthy donors, whereas naive and central memory subsets came from all 28 donors. Study-level results and caveats: In all four CD4+ subsets, TCRB CDR3 length was moderately but significantly shorter in type 1 diabetes patients. PCR may preferentially amplify shorter templates, but because patient and control samples were amplified and corrected together, any resulting skew would affect both groups equally. Because cDNA was sequenced instead of genomic DNA, highly expressing activated cells could be over-represented, though the groups showed no difference in activation or CD3 levels. Naive, central memory and regulatory TCRB repertoires appeared to be more similar among patients than among healthy donors. Fewer insertions and more nucleotide deletions at VDJ recombination sites were observed in patients with type 1 diabetes, implying thymic rearrangement abnormalities. Because small numbers of individuals were included in the HLA sub-analyses, any influence of HLA type on TCRB rearrangement was left unresolved.

The entire isolated RNA was reverse transcribed using the High Capacity cDNA Reverse Transcription Kit, and thus expressed TCRB transcripts were sequenced. Deep immunoSEQ sequencing was performed on naive, central memory and regulatory T cell samples, with an average of about 3.6 million total reads per sample. Sorted cells were lysed in RLT buffer and RNA was extracted with DNase-treated RNeasy Micro or Mini kits, depending on cell number. Each cell subset was processed on its own to prevent cross-contamination, while patient and healthy donor samples were processed together. TCRB sequences were amplified from cDNA with the immunoSEQ multiplex PCR, producing 87-bp fragments spanning the CDR3 region. Sequencing of the amplicons was performed on the Illumina HiSeq platform. From the authors' description of their analysis: Synthetic template baselines were used to correct PCR bias computationally, reads within Hamming distance 2 were collapsed together, and singletons that could not be merged were discarded. Reads were aligned against IMGT so that V, D and J genes, CDR3 length and insertions or deletions at six rearrangement sites could be assigned. Within each subset, clonotype counts were normalized to the number of sorted cells before true diversity and Gini coefficients were calculated with the tcR R package. Repertoire sharing was quantified using the overlap coefficient calculated on TCRB nucleotide sequences. TCRdb carries this immuneACCESS record with in-frame sequences only. Its versions omit some clonotypes, under half of them owing to an unresolved V gene in the studies checked, with the rest unexplained. The V and J calls and the clone size are those of that table, but D and trimming were determined from the DNA. This sample comprises 150,000 or so clones, roughly a tenth of them detected only once. The ten largest clonotypes hold approximately 0.68% of the sample.

Each donor gave one peripheral blood draw, approximately 120 mL on average, collected into heparinised tubes. A BD FACSAria II was used to sort naive, central memory, regulatory and stem cell-like memory CD4+ T cells with a panel that included CD45RO, CCR7, CD25, CD127, CD95 and CD27. All sorted populations exceeded 95% purity. PBMCs were isolated immediately by Lymphoprep density gradient centrifugation and stained directly without culture. So that batch effects would be minimized, each experiment stained and sorted samples in pairs, pairing one healthy donor with one patient. This clone has a handful of counts. What antigen it recognizes has not been identified. No qualities accompany the bases; no much larger clone lies one base away. The germline V gene (reference sequence) provides CDR1 SGHNT and CDR2 YYREEE. V is trimmed back by 4 bases and J by 4 bases, and the junction contains 7 bases that no gene match accounts for. Taken from cysteine to phenylalanine, the CDR3 has 15 residues. CDR3 DNA only is kept here, 45 bases in frame from base 1.

Specimen: central memory CD4+ T cells from blood. This TCR derives from a man aged 18 to 35 in good health. The sequence is built from TRBV5-4 and TRBJ2-5; 10 of the junction bases match TRBD1. The CDR3 protein: CASSPRQGAGETQYF. The DNA reads TGTGCCAGCAGCCCACGACAGGGGGCAGGAGAGACCCAGTACTTC. Joined to the reference TRBV5-4 and TRBJ2-5 proteins, this CDR3 gives the full variable domain: ETGVTQSPTHLIKTRGQQVTLRCSSQSGHNTVSWYQQALGQGPQFIFQYYREEENGRGNFPPRFSGLQFPNYSSELNVNALELDDSALYLCASSPRQGAGETQYFGPGTRLLVL.